This T cell receptor beta chain emerged from a study of T cells expressing NK-cell markers. From its re-call of the 5' RACE reads, TCRdb lists each CDR3 protein once, without DNA. The listing contains a few hundred thousand distinct CDR3 sequences. This receptor was identified in a man aged 18-75 years in good health. Sequencing was carried out using blood T cells: a sorted CD56 or NKG2C T cell subset, CD4+ or CD8+ T cells, or bulk PBMC T cells (not recorded which).

The CDR3 loop is CASSLDPSGSLNTEAFF. V gene TRBV7-8 combines with J gene TRBJ1-1. Germline values: CDR1 SGHVS, CDR2 FQNEAQ. This CDR3 has 17 residues.